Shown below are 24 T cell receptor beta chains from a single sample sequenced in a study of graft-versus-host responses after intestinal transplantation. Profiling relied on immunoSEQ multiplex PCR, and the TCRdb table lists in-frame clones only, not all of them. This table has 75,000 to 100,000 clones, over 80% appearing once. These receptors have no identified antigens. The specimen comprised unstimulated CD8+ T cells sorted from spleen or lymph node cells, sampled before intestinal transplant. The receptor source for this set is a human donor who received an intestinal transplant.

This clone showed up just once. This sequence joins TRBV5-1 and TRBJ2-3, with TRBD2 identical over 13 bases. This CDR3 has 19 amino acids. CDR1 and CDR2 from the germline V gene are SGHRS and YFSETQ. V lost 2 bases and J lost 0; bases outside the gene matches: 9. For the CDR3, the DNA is TGCGCCAGCAGCTTCCGGACTAGCGGGAGACTATCTAGCACAGATACGCAGTATTTT. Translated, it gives CASSFRTSGRLSSTDTQYF. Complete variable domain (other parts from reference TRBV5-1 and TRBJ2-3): KAGVTQTPRYLIKTRGQQVTLSCSPISGHRSVSWYQQTPGQGLQFLFEYFSETQRNKGNFPGRFSGRQFSNSRSEMNVSTLELGDSALYLCASSFRTSGRLSSTDTQYFGPGTRLTVL.

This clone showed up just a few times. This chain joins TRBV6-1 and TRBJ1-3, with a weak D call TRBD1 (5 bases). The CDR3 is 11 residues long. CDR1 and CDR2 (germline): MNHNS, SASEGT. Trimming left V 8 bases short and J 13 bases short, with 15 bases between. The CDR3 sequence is CASASQGVIYF. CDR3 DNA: TGTGCCAGCGCTTCCCAGGGTGTGATATATTTT.

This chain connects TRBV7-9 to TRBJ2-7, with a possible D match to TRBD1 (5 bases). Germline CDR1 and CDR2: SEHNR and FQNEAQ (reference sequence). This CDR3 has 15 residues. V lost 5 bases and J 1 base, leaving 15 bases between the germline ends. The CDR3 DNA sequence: TGTGCCAGCAGCCCGGCCGACAGCAGTTCCTACGAGCAGTACTTC. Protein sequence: CASSPADSSSYEQYF.

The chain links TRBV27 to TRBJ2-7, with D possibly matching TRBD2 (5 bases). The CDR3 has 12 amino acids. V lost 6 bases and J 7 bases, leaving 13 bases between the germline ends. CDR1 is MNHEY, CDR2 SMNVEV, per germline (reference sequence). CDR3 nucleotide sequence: TGTGCCAGCAGCCGTGGACTCCCAGAGCAGTACTTC. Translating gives CASSRGLPEQYF.

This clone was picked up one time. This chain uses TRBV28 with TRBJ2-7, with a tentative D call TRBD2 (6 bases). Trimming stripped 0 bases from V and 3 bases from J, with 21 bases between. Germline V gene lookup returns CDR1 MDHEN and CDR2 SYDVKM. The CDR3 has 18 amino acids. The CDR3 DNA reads TGTGCCAGCAGTTTATGGGGTTCGAAGGAGGGTGCCATCTACGAGCAGTACTTC. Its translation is CASSLWGSKEGAIYEQYF.

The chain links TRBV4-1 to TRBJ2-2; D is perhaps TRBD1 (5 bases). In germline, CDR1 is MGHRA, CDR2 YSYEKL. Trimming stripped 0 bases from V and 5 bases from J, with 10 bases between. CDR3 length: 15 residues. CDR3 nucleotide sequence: TGCGCCAGCAGCCAAGAGGTAGCAGGGACCGGGGAGCTGTTTTTT. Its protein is CASSQEVAGTGELFF.

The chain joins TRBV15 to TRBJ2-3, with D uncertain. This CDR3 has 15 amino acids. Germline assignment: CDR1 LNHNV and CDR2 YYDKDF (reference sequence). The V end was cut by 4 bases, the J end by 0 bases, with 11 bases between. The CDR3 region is CATSTADGSTDTQYF. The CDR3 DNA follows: TGTGCCACCAGCACGGCGGATGGGAGCACAGATACGCAGTATTTT.

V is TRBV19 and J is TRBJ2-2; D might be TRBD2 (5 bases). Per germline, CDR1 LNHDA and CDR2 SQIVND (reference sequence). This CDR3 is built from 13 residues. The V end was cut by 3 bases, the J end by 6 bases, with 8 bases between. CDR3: CASSISAAGELFF. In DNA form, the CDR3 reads TGTGCCAGTAGTATTTCAGCGGCCGGGGAGCTGTTTTTT.

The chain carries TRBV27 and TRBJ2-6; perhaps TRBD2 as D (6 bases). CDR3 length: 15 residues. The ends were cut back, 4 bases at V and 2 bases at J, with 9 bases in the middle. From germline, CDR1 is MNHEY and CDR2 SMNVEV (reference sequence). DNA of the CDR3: TGTGCCAGCAGTTCTTTAGCGGCTGGGGCCAACGTCCTGACTTTC. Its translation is CASSSLAAGANVLTF.

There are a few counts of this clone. CDR3 protein: CASTGTVYYEQYF. DNA of the CDR3: TGTGCCAGCACTGGGACAGTCTATTACGAGCAGTACTTC. This chain uses TRBV5-6 with TRBJ2-7, with 7 bases fitting TRBD1. This CDR3 spans 13 amino acids. V lost 6 bases, J lost 4 bases, and 7 bases stayed unmatched. In germline, CDR1 is SGHDT, CDR2 YYEEEE.

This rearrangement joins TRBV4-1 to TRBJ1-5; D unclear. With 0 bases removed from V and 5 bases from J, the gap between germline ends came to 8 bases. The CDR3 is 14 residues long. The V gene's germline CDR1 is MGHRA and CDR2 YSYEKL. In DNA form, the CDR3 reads TGCGCCAGCAGCCAAGATATTACGGATCAGCCCCAGCATTTT. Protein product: CASSQDITDQPQHF.

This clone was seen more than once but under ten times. The CDR3 DNA follows: TGTGCCAGCAGGGAGGCCTATAGCGGGGGGGCCGGGGGAGAGACCCAGTACTTC. It is translated as CASREAYSGGAGGETQYF. The genes are TRBV2 and TRBJ2-5; 11 bases fit TRBD2. Trimming cost V 6 bases and J 4 bases; bases outside gene matches: 16. This CDR3 spans 18 amino acids. CDR1 SNHLY and CDR2 FYNNEI come from the germline V gene.

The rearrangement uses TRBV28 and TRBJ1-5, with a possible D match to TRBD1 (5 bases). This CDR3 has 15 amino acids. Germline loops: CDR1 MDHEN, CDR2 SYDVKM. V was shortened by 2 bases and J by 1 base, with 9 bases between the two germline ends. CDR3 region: CASSLVKGSNQPQHF. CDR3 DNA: TGTGCCAGCAGTTTAGTTAAGGGGAGCAATCAGCCCCAGCATTTT.

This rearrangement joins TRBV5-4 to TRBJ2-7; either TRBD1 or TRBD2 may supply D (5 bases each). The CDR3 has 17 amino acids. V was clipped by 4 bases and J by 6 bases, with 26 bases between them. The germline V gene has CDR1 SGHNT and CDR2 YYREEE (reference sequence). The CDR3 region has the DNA TGTGCCAGCAGCCCGGGTGGAAGAGCCCTGGATGGGGGCGAGCAGTACTTC. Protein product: CASSPGGRALDGGEQYF. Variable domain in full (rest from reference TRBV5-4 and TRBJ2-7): ETGVTQSPTHLIKTRGQQVTLRCSSQSGHNTVSWYQQALGQGPQFIFQYYREEENGRGNFPPRFSGLQFPNYSSELNVNALELDDSALYLCASSPGGRALDGGEQYFGPGTRLTVT.

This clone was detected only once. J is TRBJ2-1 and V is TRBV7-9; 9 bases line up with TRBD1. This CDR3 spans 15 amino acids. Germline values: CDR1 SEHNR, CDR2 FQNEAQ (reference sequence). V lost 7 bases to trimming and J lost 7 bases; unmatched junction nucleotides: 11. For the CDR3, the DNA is TGTGCCAGCACCTTCCGGGACAGGGAGCTAAATGAGCAGTTCTTC. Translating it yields CASTFRDRELNEQFF.

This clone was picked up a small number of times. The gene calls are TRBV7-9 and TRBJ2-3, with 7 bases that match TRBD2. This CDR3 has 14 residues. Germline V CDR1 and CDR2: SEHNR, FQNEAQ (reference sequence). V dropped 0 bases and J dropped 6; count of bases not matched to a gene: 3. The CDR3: CASSLAAGRDTQYF. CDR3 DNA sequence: TGTGCCAGCAGCTTAGCAGCGGGGAGGGATACGCAGTATTTT.

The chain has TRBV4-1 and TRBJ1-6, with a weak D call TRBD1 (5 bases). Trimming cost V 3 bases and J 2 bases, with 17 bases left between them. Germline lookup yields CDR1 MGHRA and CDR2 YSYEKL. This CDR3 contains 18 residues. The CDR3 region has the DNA TGCGCCAGCAGCCAGGGCCTAGCAACAGGAACCTATAATTCACCCCTCCACTTT. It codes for CASSQGLATGTYNSPLHF.

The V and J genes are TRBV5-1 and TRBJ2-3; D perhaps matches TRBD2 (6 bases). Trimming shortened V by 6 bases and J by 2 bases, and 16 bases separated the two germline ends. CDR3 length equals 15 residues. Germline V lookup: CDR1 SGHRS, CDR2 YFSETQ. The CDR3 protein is CASTEDYPLTDTQYF. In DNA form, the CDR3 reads TGCGCCAGCACGGAGGACTATCCCCTCACAGATACGCAGTATTTT.

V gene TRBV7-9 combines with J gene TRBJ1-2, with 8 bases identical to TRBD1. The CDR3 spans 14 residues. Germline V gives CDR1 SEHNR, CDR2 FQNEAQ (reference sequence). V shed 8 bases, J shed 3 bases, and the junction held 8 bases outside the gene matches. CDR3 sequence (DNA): TGTGCCAGCTTCCCAGGGGGCGCCGACTATGGCTACACCTTC. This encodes CASFPGGADYGYTF. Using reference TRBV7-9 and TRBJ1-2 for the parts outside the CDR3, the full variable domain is DTGVSQNPRHKITKRGQNVTFRCDPISEHNRLYWYRQTLGQGPEFLTYFQNEAQLEKSRLLSDRFSAERPKGSFSTLEIQRTEQGDSAMYLCASFPGGADYGYTFGSGTRLTVV.

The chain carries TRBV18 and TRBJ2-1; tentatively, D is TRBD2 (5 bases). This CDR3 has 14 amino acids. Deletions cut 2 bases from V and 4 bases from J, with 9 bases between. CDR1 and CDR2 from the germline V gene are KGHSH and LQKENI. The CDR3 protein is CASSPGLVYNEQFF. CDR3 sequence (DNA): TGTGCCAGCTCACCAGGACTTGTTTACAATGAGCAGTTCTTC.

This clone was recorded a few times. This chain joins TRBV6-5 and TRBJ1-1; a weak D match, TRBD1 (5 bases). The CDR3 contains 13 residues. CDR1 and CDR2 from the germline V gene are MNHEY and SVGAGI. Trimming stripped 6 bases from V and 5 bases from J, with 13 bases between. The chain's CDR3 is CASSLASGTEAFF. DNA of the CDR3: TGTGCCAGCAGCTTGGCCTCAGGGACTGAAGCTTTCTTT.

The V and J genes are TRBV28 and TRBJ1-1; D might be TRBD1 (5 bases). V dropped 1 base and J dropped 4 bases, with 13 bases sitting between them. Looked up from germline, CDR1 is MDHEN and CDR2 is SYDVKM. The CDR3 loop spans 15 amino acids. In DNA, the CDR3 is TGTGCCAGCAGTTTATCAACGGGGCTGCGCACTGAAGCTTTCTTT. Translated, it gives CASSLSTGLRTEAFF.

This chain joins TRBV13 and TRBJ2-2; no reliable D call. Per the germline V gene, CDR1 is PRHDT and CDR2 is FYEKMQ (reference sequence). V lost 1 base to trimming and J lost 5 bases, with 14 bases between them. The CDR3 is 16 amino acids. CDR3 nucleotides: TGTGCCAGCAGCTTAGTAGCACTCAGTTGGACCGGGGAGCTGTTTTTT. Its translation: CASSLVALSWTGELFF.

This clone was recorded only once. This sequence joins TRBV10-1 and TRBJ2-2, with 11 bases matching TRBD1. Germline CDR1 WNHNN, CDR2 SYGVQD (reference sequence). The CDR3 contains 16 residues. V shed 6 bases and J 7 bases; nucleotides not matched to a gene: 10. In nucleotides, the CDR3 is TGCGCCAGCAGCACGGACAGGGGGCGCAGGAACGGGGAGCTGTTTTTT. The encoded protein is CASSTDRGRRNGELFF.